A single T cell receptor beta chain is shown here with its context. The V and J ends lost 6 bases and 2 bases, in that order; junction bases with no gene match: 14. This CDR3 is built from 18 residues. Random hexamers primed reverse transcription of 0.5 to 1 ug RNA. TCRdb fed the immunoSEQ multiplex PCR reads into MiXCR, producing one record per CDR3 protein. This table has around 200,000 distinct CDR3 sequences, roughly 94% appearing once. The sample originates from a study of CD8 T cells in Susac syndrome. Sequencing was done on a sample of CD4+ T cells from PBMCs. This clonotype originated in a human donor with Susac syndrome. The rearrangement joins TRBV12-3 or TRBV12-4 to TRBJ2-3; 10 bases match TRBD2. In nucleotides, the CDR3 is TGTGCCAGCAGCTGGGGGCGGACTAGCGGCAGAAACACAGATACGCAGTATTTT. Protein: CASSWGRTSGRNTDTQYF.